This T cell receptor (beta chain) derives from a study of beta chain features in type 1 diabetes. Findings of the study overall: In cDNA sequencing, cells with high TCR expression could be over-represented.

Donors underwent one heparinised blood draw, around 120 mL on average. On this clone itself: Its antigen is not known.

What was sequenced were expressed TCRB transcripts, since all of the isolated RNA had been reverse transcribed. TCRdb's copy holds only in-frame clones and misses some; the assay was immunoSEQ multiplex PCR. The sample holds about 24,000 clones, almost 70% seen once. J was trimmed by 5 bases and V by 6 bases; bases with no gene match: 12. Germline V gene lookup returns CDR1 SGHAT and CDR2 FQNNGV. This CDR3 has 16 amino acids. Sequenced material: Tregs from blood. The receptor was isolated from a woman aged 40 to 55 in good health. This chain joins TRBV11-2 and TRBJ2-5, with 10 bases aligning to TRBD2. The CDR3 is CASSTRGGTSEETQYF. The CDR3 bases are TGTGCCAGCAGTACCCGAGGGGGGACTAGCGAGGAGACCCAGTACTTC.